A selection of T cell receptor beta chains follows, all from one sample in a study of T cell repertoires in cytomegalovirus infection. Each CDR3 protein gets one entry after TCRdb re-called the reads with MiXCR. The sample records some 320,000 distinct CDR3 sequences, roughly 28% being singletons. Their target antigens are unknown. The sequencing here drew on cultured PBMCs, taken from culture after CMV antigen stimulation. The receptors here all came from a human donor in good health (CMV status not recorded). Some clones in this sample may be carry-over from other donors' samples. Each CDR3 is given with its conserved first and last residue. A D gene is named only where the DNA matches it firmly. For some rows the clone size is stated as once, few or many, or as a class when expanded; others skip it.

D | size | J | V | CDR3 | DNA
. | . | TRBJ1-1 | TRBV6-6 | CASRGVTGVTEAFF | TGTGCCAGCAGGGGGGTGACCGGGGTCACTGAAGCTTTCTTT
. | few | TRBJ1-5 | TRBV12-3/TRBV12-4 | CASSLPGRQPQHF | TGTGCCAGCAGTTTACCCGGGAGACAGCCCCAGCATTTT
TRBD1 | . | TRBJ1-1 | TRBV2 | CASGGGQGARAEAFF | TGTGCCAGCGGCGGAGGACAGGGGGCGCGGGCTGAAGCTTTCTTT
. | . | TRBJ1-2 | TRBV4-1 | CASSRDRIYGYTF | TGCGCCAGCAGCCGGGACCGCATCTATGGCTACACCTTC
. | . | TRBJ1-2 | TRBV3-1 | CASSQEKFNYGYTF | TGTGCCAGCAGCCAAGAGAAGTTTAACTATGGCTACACCTTC
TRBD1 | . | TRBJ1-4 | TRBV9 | CASSEGHTPGQVTRKLFF | TGTGCCAGCAGCGAGGGTCATACCCCGGGACAGGTGACTAGAAAACTGTTTTTT
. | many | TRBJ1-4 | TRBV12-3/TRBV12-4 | CASSLGSLNEKLFF | TGTGCCAGCAGTTTAGGCAGCCTCAATGAAAAACTGTTTTTT
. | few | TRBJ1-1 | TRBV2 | CASSIGARSGNTEAFF | TGTGCCAGCAGTATCGGGGCCCGTTCGGGGAACACTGAAGCTTTCTTT
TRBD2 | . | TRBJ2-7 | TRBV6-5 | CASSYYPGGTYEQYF | TGTGCCAGCAGTTACTACCCCGGGGGGACCTACGAGCAGTACTTC
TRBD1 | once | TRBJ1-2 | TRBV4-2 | CASSQDRGQGGYTF | TGTGCCAGCAGCCAAGATCGAGGACAGGGCGGCTACACCTTC
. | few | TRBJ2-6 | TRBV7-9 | CASSLVTTGANVLTF | TGTGCCAGCAGCTTAGTTACTACTGGGGCCAACGTCCTGACTTTC
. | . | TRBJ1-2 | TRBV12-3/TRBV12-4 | CASSFPRGDGYTF | TGTGCCAGCAGTTTCCCAAGAGGGGATGGCTACACCTTC
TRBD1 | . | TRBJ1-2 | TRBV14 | CASSQEGDRGPGVYGYTF | TGTGCCAGCAGCCAAGAGGGGGACAGGGGGCCGGGGGTTTATGGCTACACCTTC
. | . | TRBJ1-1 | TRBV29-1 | CSVAGRANTEAFF | TGCAGCGTTGCGGGCAGGGCCAACACTGAAGCTTTCTTT
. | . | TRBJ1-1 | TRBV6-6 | CASGFPGGTEAFF | TGTGCCAGCGGCTTTCCGGGGGGCACTGAAGCTTTCTTT
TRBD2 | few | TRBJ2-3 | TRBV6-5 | CASSALGAGVRDTQYF | TGTGCCAGCAGTGCCCTTGGAGCGGGAGTCAGGGATACGCAGTATTTT
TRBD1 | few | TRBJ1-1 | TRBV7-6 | CASSPKPTGTEAFF | TGTGCCAGCAGCCCTAAACCGACAGGGACTGAAGCTTTCTTT
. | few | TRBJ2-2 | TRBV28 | CASSFRGKNTGELFF | TGTGCCAGCAGTTTTCGCGGGAAGAACACCGGGGAGCTGTTTTTT
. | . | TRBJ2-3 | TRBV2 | CASPGAPLTATDTQYF | TGTGCCAGCCCTGGAGCCCCTCTTACGGCCACAGATACGCAGTATTTT
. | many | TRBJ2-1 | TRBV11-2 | CASSYLRRGYNEQFF | TGTGCCAGCAGCTATCTAAGGAGAGGTTACAATGAGCAGTTCTTC
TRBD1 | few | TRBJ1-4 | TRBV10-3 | CATRDREYEKLFF | TGTGCCACCCGGGACAGGGAGTACGAAAAACTGTTTTTT
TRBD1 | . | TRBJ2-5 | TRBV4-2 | CASSPSDRQETQYF | TGTGCCAGCAGCCCCTCGGACAGGCAAGAGACCCAGTACTTC
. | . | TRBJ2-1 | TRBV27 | CASIPGGGRYNEQFF | TGTGCCAGCATCCCCGGAGGGGGCAGGTACAATGAGCAGTTCTTC
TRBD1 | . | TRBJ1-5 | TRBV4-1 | CASSQVQGADQPQHF | TGCGCCAGCAGCCAAGTACAGGGGGCGGATCAGCCCCAGCATTTT
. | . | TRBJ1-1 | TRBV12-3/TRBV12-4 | CASSLDTFLNTEAFF | TGTGCCAGCAGTCTGGACACCTTCTTGAACACTGAAGCTTTCTTT
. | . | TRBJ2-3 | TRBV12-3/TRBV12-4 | CASSYGGPGDTQYF | TGTGCCAGCAGTTACGGGGGGCCGGGGGATACGCAGTATTTT
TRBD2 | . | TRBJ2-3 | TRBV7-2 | CASSWSGSGTDTQYF | TGTGCCAGCAGCTGGAGCGGGAGTGGCACAGATACGCAGTATTTT
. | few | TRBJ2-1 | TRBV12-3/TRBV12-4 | CASSLALHPPDNEQFF | TGTGCCAGCAGTTTAGCGCTCCACCCCCCGGACAATGAGCAGTTCTTC
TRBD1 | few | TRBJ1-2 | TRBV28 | CASGQGWNSNYGYTF | TGTGCCAGTGGACAGGGTTGGAATTCTAACTATGGCTACACCTTC
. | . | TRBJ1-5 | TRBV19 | CATLPGGNQPQHF | TGTGCCACACTCCCCGGCGGGAATCAGCCCCAGCATTTT
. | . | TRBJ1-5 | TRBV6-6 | CASEQSSNQPQHF | TGTGCCAGTGAACAGAGTTCCAATCAGCCCCAGCATTTT
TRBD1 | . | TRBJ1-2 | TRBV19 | CASSIDPDRGYGYTF | TGTGCCAGTAGTATAGACCCGGACAGGGGTTATGGCTACACCTTC
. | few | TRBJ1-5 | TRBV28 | CASSVPSEKPQHF | TGTGCCAGCAGTGTACCCTCGGAGAAGCCCCAGCATTTT
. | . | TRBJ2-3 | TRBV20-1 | CSARDQRRSTDTQYF | TGCAGTGCTAGAGATCAGCGGAGGAGCACAGATACGCAGTATTTT
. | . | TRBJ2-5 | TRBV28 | CASSSPQGMRETQYF | TGTGCCAGCAGTTCACCTCAGGGAATGCGGGAGACCCAGTACTTC
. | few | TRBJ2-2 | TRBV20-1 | CSALDFFTGELFF | TGCAGTGCGTTGGACTTTTTCACCGGGGAGCTGTTTTTT
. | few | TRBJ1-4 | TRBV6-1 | CASIPVGTGNEKLFF | TGTGCCAGCATCCCCGTGGGGACGGGTAATGAAAAACTGTTTTTT
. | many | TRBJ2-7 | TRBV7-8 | CASSRGRDEQYF | TGTGCCAGCAGCCGGGGGCGCGACGAGCAGTACTTC
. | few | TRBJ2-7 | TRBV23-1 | CARGQSSPSYEQYF | TGCGCCAGAGGACAGTCCTCTCCTTCCTACGAGCAGTACTTC
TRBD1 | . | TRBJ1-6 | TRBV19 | CASSIAPGQGPSSYNSPLHF | TGTGCCAGTAGTATTGCCCCAGGACAGGGCCCGAGCTCCTATAATTCACCCCTCCACTTT
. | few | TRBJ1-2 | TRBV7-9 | CASSLEVGYTF | TGTGCCAGCAGCTTAGAGGTTGGCTACACCTTC
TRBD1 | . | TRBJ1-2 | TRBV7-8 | CASSSDPGQGLGGYTF | TGTGCCAGCAGCTCCGACCCGGGACAGGGGTTAGGTGGCTACACCTTC
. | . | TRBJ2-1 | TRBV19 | CASTSSDEQFF | TGTGCCAGTACATCTTCGGATGAGCAGTTCTTC
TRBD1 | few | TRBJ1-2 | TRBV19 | CASSIKDRRSPYGYTF | TGTGCCAGTAGTATTAAGGACAGGCGTTCGCCTTATGGCTACACCTTC
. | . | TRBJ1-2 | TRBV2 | CASSENELYGYTF | TGTGCCAGCAGTGAAAACGAACTCTATGGCTACACCTTC
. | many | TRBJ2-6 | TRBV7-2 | CASSLTPVDANVLTF | TGTGCCAGCAGCCTCACGCCTGTGGACGCCAACGTCCTGACTTTC